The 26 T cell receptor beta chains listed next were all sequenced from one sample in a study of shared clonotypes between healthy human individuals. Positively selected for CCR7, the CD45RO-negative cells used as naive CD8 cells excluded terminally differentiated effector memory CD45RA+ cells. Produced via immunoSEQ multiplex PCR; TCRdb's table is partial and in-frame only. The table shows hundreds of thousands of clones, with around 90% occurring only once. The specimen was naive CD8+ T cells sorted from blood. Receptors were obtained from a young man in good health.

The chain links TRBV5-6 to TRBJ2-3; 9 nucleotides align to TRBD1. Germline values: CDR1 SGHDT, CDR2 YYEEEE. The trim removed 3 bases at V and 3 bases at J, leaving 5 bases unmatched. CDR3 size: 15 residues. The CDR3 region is CASSWTGTGTDTQYF. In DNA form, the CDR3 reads TGTGCCAGCAGCTGGACCGGGACAGGGACAGATACGCAGTATTTT.

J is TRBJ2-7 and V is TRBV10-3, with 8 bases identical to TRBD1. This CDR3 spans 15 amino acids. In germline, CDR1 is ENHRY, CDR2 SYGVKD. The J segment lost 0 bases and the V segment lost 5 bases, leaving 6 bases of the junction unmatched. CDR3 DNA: TGTGCCATCAGTTCCTGGACAGGGCTCTCCTACGAGCAGTACTTC. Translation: CAISSWTGLSYEQYF.

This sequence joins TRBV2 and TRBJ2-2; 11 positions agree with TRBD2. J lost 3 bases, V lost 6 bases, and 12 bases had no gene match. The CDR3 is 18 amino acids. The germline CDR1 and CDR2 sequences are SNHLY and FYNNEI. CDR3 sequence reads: CASSNSGRGKSDTGELFF. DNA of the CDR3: TGTGCCAGCAGCAATAGCGGGAGGGGGAAATCGGACACCGGGGAGCTGTTTTTT.

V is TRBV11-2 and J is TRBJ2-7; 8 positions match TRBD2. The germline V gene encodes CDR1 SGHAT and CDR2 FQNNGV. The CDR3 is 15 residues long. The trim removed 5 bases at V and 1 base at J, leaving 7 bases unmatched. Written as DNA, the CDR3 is TGTGCCAGCAGCCCTACTAGCGGTGAATCCTACGAGCAGTACTTC. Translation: CASSPTSGESYEQYF.

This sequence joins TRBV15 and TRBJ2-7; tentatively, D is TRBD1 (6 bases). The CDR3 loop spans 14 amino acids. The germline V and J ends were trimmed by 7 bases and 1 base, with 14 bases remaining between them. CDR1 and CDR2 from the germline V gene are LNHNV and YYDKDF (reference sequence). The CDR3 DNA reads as TGTGCCACCAAGAATACAGGGAAGTCCTACGAGCAGTACTTC. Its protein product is CATKNTGKSYEQYF.

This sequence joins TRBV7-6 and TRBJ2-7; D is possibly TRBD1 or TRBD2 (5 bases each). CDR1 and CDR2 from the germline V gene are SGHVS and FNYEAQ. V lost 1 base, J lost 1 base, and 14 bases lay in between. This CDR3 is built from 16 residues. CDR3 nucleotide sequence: TGTGCCAGCAGCTTAGTCTCGAGGGGATTATCCTACGAGCAGTACTTC. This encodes CASSLVSRGLSYEQYF.

CDR3 sequence reads: CASSSFGGTYEQYF. The CDR3 region has the DNA TGTGCCAGCAGTTCGTTCGGGGGAACCTACGAGCAGTACTTC. The V and J genes are TRBV11-2 and TRBJ2-7; weak D call: TRBD2 (6 bases). The germline gives CDR1 SGHAT, CDR2 FQNNGV. V lost 6 bases and J 2 bases, leaving 14 bases between the germline ends. The CDR3 totals 14 residues.

As DNA, the CDR3 is TGTGCCAGCCGAGAGACAGGGGGCGAGGATGGCTACACCTTC. Encoded protein: CASRETGGEDGYTF. The chain couples TRBV27 to TRBJ1-2; 10 nucleotides align to TRBD1. Trimming took 8 bases from V and 6 from J; bases not matched to a gene: 9. Germline V gene data show CDR1 as MNHEY and CDR2 as SMNVEV (reference sequence). This CDR3 comprises 14 residues.

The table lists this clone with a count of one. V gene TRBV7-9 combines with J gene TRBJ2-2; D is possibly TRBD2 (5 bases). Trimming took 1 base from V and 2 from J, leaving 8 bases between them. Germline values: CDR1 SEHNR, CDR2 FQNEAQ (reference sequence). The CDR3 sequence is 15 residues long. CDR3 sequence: CASSLVSGNTGELFF. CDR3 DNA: TGTGCCAGCAGCTTAGTTTCGGGAAACACCGGGGAGCTGTTTTTT.

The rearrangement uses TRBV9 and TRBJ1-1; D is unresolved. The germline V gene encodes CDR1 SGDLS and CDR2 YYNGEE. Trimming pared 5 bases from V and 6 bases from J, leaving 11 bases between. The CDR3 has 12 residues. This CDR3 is CASRGGRPEAFF. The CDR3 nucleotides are TGTGCCAGCAGAGGAGGGAGACCTGAAGCTTTCTTT. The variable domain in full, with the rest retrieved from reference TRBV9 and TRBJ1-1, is DSGVTQTPKHLITATGQRVTLRCSPRSGDLSVYWYQQSLDQGLQFLIQYYNGEERAKGNILERFSAQQFPDLHSELNLSSLELGDSALYFCASRGGRPEAFFGQGTRLTVV.

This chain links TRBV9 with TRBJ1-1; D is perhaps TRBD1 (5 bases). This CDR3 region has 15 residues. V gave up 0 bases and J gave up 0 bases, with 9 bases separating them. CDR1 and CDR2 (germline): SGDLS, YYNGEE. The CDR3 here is CASSVGGGLNTEAFF. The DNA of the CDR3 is TGTGCCAGCAGCGTAGGGGGCGGTCTGAACACTGAAGCTTTCTTT. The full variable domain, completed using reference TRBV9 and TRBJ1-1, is DSGVTQTPKHLITATGQRVTLRCSPRSGDLSVYWYQQSLDQGLQFLIQYYNGEERAKGNILERFSAQQFPDLHSELNLSSLELGDSALYFCASSVGGGLNTEAFFGQGTRLTVV.

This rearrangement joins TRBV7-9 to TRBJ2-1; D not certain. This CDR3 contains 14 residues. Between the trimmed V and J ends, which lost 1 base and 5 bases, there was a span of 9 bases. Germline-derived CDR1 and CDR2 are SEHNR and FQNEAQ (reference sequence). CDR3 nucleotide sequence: TGTGCCAGCAGCTTAGTGTTGGGTCACAATGAGCAGTTCTTC. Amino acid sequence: CASSLVLGHNEQFF.

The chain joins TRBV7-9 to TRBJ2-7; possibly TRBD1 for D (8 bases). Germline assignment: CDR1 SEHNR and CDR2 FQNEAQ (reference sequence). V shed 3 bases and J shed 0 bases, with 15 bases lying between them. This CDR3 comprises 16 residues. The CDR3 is CASSFPDRDYSYEQYF. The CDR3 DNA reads TGTGCCAGCAGCTTCCCGGACAGGGACTACTCCTACGAGCAGTACTTC.

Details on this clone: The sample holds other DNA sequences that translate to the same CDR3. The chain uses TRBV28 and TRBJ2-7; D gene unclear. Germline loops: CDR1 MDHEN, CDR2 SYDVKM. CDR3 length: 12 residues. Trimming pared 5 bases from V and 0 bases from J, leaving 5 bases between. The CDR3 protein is CASSTSSYEQYF. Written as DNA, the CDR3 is TGTGCCAGCAGTACAAGCTCCTACGAGCAGTACTTC.

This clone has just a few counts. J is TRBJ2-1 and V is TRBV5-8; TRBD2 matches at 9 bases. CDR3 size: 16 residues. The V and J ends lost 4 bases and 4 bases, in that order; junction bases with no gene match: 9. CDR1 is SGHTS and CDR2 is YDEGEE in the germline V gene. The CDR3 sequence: CASSPLTSGLYNEQFF. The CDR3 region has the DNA TGTGCCAGCAGCCCGTTGACTAGCGGCCTGTACAATGAGCAGTTCTTC.

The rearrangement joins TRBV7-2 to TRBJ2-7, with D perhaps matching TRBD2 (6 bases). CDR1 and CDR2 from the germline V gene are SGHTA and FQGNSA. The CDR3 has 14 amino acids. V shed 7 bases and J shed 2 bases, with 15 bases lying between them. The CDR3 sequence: CASTKDAGPYEQYF. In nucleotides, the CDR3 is TGTGCCAGCACCAAGGACGCGGGACCCTACGAGCAGTACTTC.

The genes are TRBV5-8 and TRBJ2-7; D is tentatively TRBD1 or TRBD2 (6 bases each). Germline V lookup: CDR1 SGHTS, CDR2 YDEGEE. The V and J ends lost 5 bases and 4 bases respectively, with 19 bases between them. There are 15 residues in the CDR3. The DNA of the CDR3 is TGTGCCAGCAGTCTAGCCAGGGGACTTAATTACGAGCAGTACTTC. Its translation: CASSLARGLNYEQYF.

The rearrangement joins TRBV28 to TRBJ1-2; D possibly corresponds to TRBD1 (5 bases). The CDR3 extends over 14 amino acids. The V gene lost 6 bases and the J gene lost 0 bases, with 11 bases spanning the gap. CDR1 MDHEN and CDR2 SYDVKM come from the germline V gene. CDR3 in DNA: TGTGCCAGCAGCCGGGACTGGGCTAACTATGGCTACACCTTC. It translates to CASSRDWANYGYTF.

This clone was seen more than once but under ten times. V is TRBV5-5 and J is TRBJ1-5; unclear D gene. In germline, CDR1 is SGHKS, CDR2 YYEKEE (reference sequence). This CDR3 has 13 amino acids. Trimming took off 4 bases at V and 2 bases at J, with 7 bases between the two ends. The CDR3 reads CASSRLGNQPQHF. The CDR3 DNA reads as TGTGCCAGCAGCCGCTTGGGCAATCAGCCCCAGCATTTT.

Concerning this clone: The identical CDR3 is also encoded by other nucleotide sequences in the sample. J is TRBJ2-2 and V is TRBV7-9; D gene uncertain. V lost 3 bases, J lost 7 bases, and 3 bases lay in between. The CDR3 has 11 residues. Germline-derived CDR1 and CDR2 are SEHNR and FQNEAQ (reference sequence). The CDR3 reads CASSFDGELFF. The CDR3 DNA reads TGTGCCAGCAGCTTCGACGGGGAGCTGTTTTTT.

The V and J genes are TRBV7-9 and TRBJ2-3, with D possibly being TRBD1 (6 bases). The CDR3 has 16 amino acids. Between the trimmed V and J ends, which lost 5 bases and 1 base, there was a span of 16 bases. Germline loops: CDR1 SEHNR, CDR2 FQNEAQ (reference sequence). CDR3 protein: CASSHLDRLGTDTQYF. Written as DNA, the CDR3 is TGTGCCAGCAGCCACCTAGACAGGTTGGGCACAGATACGCAGTATTTT.

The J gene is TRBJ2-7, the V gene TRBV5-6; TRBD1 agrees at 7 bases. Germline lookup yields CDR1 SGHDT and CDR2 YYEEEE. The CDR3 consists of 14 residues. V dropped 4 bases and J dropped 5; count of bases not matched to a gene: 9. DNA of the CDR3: TGTGCCAGCAGCAACGACAGGGACCCCCACGAGCAGTACTTC. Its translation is CASSNDRDPHEQYF.

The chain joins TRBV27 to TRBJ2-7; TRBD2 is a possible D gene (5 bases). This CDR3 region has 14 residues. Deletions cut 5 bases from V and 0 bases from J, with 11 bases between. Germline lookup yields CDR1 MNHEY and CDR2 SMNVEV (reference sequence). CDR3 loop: CASSTDFPSYEQYF. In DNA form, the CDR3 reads TGTGCCAGCAGTACGGACTTCCCCTCCTACGAGCAGTACTTC.

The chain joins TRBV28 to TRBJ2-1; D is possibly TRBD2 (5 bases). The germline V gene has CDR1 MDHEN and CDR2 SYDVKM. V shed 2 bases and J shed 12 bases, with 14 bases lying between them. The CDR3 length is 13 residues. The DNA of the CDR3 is TGTGCCAGCAGTTTACGGGCGGACTTCGGGCAGTTCTTC. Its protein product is CASSLRADFGQFF.

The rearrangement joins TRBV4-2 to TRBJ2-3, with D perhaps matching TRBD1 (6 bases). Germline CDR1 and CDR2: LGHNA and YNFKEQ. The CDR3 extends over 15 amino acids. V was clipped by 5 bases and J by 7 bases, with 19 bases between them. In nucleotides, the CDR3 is TGTGCCAGCAGCTTGGTGGCAGGGGACAAGAATACGCAGTATTTT. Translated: CASSLVAGDKNTQYF.

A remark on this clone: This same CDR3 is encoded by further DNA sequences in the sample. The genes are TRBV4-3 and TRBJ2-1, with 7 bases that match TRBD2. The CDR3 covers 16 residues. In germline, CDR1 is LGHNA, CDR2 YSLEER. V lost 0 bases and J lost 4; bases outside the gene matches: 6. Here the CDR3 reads CASSQDRAGAYNEQFF. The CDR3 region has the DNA TGCGCCAGCAGCCAAGATCGTGCGGGAGCATACAATGAGCAGTTCTTC.